This entry is about one TCR beta chain. It has no known antigen specificity. Qualities for individual bases were not recorded, and no much larger clone is one base off. Each donor gave one peripheral blood draw, averaging roughly 120 mL, which was collected into heparinised tubes. A BD FACSAria II and a panel including CD45RO, CCR7, CD25, CD127, CD95 and CD27 were used to sort naive, central memory, regulatory and stem cell-like memory CD4+ T cells. All sorted populations exceeded 98% purity. PBMCs were isolated immediately by Lymphoprep density gradient centrifugation and stained directly without culture. Samples were stained and sorted in pairs, with one healthy donor and one patient per experiment, so that batch effects were minimized. This record comes from a study of beta chain features in type 1 diabetes (dated by TCRdb to 2017 to 2018). For context, the study as a whole: Patients and healthy donors did not differ in mean age, gender distribution, total cell number or subset yield. A total of under 120,000,000 sorted cells were examined across all samples, and RNA yield correlated strongly with the number of cells per subset. The study compared TCRB repertoires of sorted circulating CD4+ T cell subsets between recently diagnosed type 1 diabetes patients and matched healthy donors. Whereas all 28 donors provided naive and central memory subsets, regulatory and stem cell-like memory subsets were isolated from just 8 patients and about 8 healthy donors. General findings and caveats noted by the study authors: A moderate but significant shortening of TCRB CDR3 length was observed in type 1 diabetes patients in all four CD4+ subsets. The naive, central memory and regulatory TCRB repertoires appeared to resemble one another more closely among patients than among healthy donors. PCR might favor shorter templates, but patient and control samples were amplified and corrected together, so any skew would affect both groups equally. Sequencing cDNA rather than genomic DNA could over-represent highly expressing activated cells, although activation and CD3 levels did not differ between groups. At VDJ recombination sites, type 1 diabetes patients had fewer insertions and more deleted nucleotides, which implies abnormalities in thymic rearrangement. Only small numbers of individuals were included in the HLA sub-analyses, which left unresolved whether HLA type had any influence on TCRB rearrangement.

The entire amount of isolated RNA was reverse transcribed using the High Capacity cDNA Reverse Transcription Kit, so the sequenced TCRB transcripts were expressed ones. Deep immunoSEQ sequencing was performed on naive, central memory and regulatory T cell samples, with an average of about 3.6 million total reads per sample. Sorted cells were lysed in RLT buffer and RNA was extracted with DNase-treated RNeasy Micro or Mini kits, depending on cell number. To prevent cross-contamination, each cell subset was processed individually, whereas patient and healthy donor samples were processed jointly. The immunoSEQ multiplex PCR was used to amplify TCRB sequences from cDNA, generating 87-bp fragments that spanned the CDR3 region. Amplicons were sequenced on the Illumina HiSeq platform. The authors processed their data as follows. Synthetic template baselines were used to correct PCR bias computationally, reads within Hamming distance 2 were collapsed together, and singletons that could not be merged were discarded. Reads were aligned to IMGT to assign V, D and J genes, CDR3 length, and insertions or deletions at six rearrangement sites. Within each subset, clonotype counts were normalized to sorted cell number, and only after that were true diversity and Gini coefficients computed with the tcR R package. The overlap coefficient, calculated on TCRB nucleotide sequences, was used to measure repertoire sharing. Out-of-frame TCRB sequences from naive cells were analyzed as a proxy for the pre-selection repertoire. TCRdb re-hosts the immuneACCESS table, in-frame sequences only. Its copies lack some clones; in the studies checked, an unresolved V gene accounts for under half of them, and the cause for the rest is not known. V, J and clone size were drawn from that table, and D and trimming were deduced from the DNA. The sample table lists 550,000 to 850,000 clones, 10% to 15% of them with a count of one. The ten largest account for approximately 0.02% of the sample.

Measured from the cysteine to the phenylalanine, the CDR3 is 14 residues long. Here the CDR3 DNA is all that survives: 42 bases in frame from base 1. The germline ends are 10 bases apart after V is trimmed by 8 bases and J by 2 bases. Reading the germline V gene gives CDR1 MRHNA and CDR2 SNTAGT. The chain is encoded by TRBV6-4 joined to TRBJ2-6; the D gene is possibly TRBD1, with 5 bases matching. The sequenced sample consisted of naive CD4+ T cells from blood. Interpreted using the paper, the cell subset or site label stands for: true naive CD4+ T cells. This TCR came from a man aged 18 to 29 with type 1 diabetes. The CDR3 protein is CASGQGAGANVLTF. The bases read TGTGCCAGCGGGCAAGGGGCTGGGGCCAACGTCCTGACTTTC.